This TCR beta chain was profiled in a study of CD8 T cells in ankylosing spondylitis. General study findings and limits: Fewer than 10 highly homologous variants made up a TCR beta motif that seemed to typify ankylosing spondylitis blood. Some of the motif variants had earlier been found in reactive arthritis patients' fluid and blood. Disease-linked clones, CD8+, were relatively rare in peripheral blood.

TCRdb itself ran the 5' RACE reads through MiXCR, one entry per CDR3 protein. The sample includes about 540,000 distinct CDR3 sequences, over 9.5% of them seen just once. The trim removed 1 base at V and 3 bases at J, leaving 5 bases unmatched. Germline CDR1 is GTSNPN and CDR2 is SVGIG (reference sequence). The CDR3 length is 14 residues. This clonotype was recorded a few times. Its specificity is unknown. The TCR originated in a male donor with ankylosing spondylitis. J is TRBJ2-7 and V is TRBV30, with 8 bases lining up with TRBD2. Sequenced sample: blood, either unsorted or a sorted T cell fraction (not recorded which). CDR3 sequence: CAWSERESLYEQYV. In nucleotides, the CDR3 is TGTGCCTGGAGTGAGCGGGAGTCTCTCTACGAGCAGTACGTC.